This TCR beta chain was retrieved from a study of cytotoxic CD8 clonotypes in ibrutinib-treated CLL. Study-level results: Rare overall, public clonotypes shrank or held steady under therapy.

As regards this clone: What it recognizes is unknown.

The targeted sequencing depth was 1 in 200,000 to 1 in 1 million T cells. The table came from immunoSEQ multiplex PCR; TCRdb's copy has only in-frame clones and leaves some out. The sample has about 140,000 clones; 70% to 90% are singletons. The J segment lost 6 bases and the V segment lost 6 bases, leaving 4 bases of the junction unmatched. Germline CDR1 MNHEY, CDR2 SVGAGI. The CDR3 consists of 12 residues. Extraction of 1.5 to 2.5 micrograms of genomic DNA from cryopreserved PBMCs supplied material for TCR beta libraries. The clonotype originates from a human donor with chronic lymphocytic leukemia. This chain links TRBV6-5 with TRBJ2-7, with 8 bases identical to TRBD1. Sequencing was performed on PBMCs, taken after 36 months of ibrutinib treatment. CDR3 nucleotide sequence: TGTGCCAGCAGAGCGACAGGGGCCGAGCAGTACTTC. Protein product: CASRATGAEQYF.